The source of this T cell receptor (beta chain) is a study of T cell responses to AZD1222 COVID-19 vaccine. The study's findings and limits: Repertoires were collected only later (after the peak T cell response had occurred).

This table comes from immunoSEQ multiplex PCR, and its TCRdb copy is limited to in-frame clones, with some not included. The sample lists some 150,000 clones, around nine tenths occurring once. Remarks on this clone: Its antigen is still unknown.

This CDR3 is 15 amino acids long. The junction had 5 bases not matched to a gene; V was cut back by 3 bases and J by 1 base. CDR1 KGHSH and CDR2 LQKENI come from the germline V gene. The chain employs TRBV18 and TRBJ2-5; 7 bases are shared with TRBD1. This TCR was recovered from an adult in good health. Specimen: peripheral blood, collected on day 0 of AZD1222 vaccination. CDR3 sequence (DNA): TGTGCCAGCTCACCCACCGAGGGGGCCCAAGAGACCCAGTACTTC. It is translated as CASSPTEGAQETQYF.